This T cell receptor (beta chain) was captured in a study of shared clonotypes between healthy human individuals. The CD4+ fraction was divided into a CD45RA+ naive subset and a CD45RA-negative memory subset. With 5 bases clipped from V and 5 bases from J, the junction kept 5 bases outside the gene matches. CDR1 LNHDA and CDR2 SQIVND come from the germline V gene (reference sequence). This CDR3 has 14 residues. Assay used: immunoSEQ multiplex PCR; TCRdb lists only in-frame clones, some missing. Among 1.6 million or so clones listed, roughly 95% were seen once. Sequencing was done on a sample of naive CD4+ T cells sorted from blood. As for subset: CD45RA+ positively selected. The rearrangement links TRBV19 to TRBJ1-5; 8 bases are shared with TRBD1. This sequence originates from a man in his thirties or forties in good health. In DNA form, the CDR3 reads TGTGCCAGTAGTCCAGGGGGCCTCTATCAGCCCCAGCATTTT. The encoded protein is CASSPGGLYQPQHF.